This is a list of T cell receptor beta chains from one sample in a study of T cells in Graves' hyperthyroidism and ophthalmopathy. One entry per CDR3 protein results from TCRdb running MiXCR on the multiplex PCR reads. The sample yields a few hundred thousand distinct CDR3 sequences, approximately 15% seen once. The sample consisted of blood. These receptor sequences come from a woman between 18 and 30 years old with Graves' hyperthyroidism. Both conserved end residues are part of each CDR3. The D gene is left open where the match is weak. Not every row has a clone size; where given, it reads once, few, many or a size class.

D: NA
length: 16
size: few
V: TRBV5-1
J: TRBJ1-1
DNA: TGCGCCAGCAGCTTGGGATGGGGTAAGGCGAACACTGAAGCTTTCTTT
CDR3: CASSLGWGKANTEAFF

D: TRBD1
length: 16
size: NA
V: TRBV19
J: TRBJ1-5
DNA: TGTGCCAGTAGCAAGACAGGGGGTAGGAGCAATCAGCCCCAGCATTTT
CDR3: CASSKTGGRSNQPQHF

D: NA
length: 14
size: many
V: TRBV7-3
J: TRBJ2-1
DNA: TGTGCCAGCAGCCAAAACCGGGACCACAATGAGCAGTTCTTC
CDR3: CASSQNRDHNEQFF

D: NA
length: 14
size: many
V: TRBV5-6
J: TRBJ2-5
DNA: TGTGCCAGCAGCTTGGCAGGGTTGGGGGAGACCCAGTACTTC
CDR3: CASSLAGLGETQYF

D: NA
length: 11
size: few
V: TRBV29-1
J: TRBJ2-4
DNA: TGCAGCGTTGAGAGGGGAAACATTCAGTACTTC
CDR3: CSVERGNIQYF

D: NA
length: 14
size: NA
V: TRBV20-1
J: TRBJ2-1
DNA: TGCGGTGCTAGAACGACTAGGAGTAGTATTGAGCAGTTCTTC
CDR3: CGARTTRSSIEQFF

D: NA
length: 14
size: NA
V: TRBV7-9
J: TRBJ2-7
DNA: TGTGCCAGCGCGGGTGCAGAGTCCTCCTACGAGCAGTACTTC
CDR3: CASAGAESSYEQYF

D: TRBD2
length: 16
size: few
V: TRBV12-5
J: TRBJ2-1
DNA: TGTGCTAGTGGTCCCTGTCTAGCGGGAGTTAGCAATGAGCAGTTCTTC
CDR3: CASGPCLAGVSNEQFF

D: NA
length: 16
size: NA
V: TRBV6-1
J: TRBJ1-3
DNA: TGTGCCAGCAGGTCCAGTTCCCTGGGCTCTGGAAACACCATATATTTT
CDR3: CASRSSSLGSGNTIYF

D: NA
length: 15
size: many
V: TRBV20-1
J: TRBJ2-7
DNA: TGCAGTGCTAGAGCGGGCGGGACGGCCTCCTACGAGCAGTACTTC
CDR3: CSARAGGTASYEQYF

D: TRBD1
length: 19
size: few
V: TRBV10-3
J: TRBJ2-1
DNA: TGTGCCATCAGTGGTTGGGACAGTTCATTTTTATCCTCCTACAATGAGCAGTTCTTC
CDR3: CAISGWDSSFLSSYNEQFF

D: TRBD1
length: 17
size: few
V: TRBV24-1
J: TRBJ2-5
DNA: TGTGCCACCAGTGGTCAAACCCCGGGACAGGGCATAGAGACCCGGTACTTC
CDR3: CATSGQTPGQGIETRYF

D: NA
length: 15
size: NA
V: TRBV5-1
J: TRBJ1-2
DNA: TGCGCCAGCAGCGACGTGGGGGGACCAAACTATGGCTACACCTTC
CDR3: CASSDVGGPNYGYTF

D: TRBD2
length: 16
size: once
V: TRBV6-4
J: TRBJ2-1
DNA: TGTGCCAGCAGCTTAACTAGCGGGAGGGAGTACAATGAGCAGTTCTTC
CDR3: CASSLTSGREYNEQFF

D: NA
length: 14
size: NA
V: TRBV10-2
J: TRBJ1-2
DNA: TGCGCCAGCAGTGATGAGAGAAGTGGCTATGGCTACACCTTC
CDR3: CASSDERSGYGYTF

D: TRBD2
length: 14
size: few
V: TRBV28
J: TRBJ2-7
DNA: TGTGCCAGCAGTATACTAGCGGGAACCTACGAGCAGTACTTC
CDR3: CASSILAGTYEQYF

D: TRBD2
length: 16
size: many
V: TRBV18
J: TRBJ2-1
DNA: TGTGCCAGCTCGGCCCTAGCGGGAGGTGAGGTTGCTGAGCAGTTCTTC
CDR3: CASSALAGGEVAEQFF

D: TRBD2
length: 14
size: many
V: TRBV20-1
J: TRBJ2-7
DNA: TGCAGTGCCGGACTAGCGGGAGTCTCCTACGAGCAGTACTTC
CDR3: CSAGLAGVSYEQYF

D: NA
length: 16
size: many
V: TRBV5-6
J: TRBJ2-7
DNA: TGTGCCAGCAGCTTGAGTACCGGGACCGAGAGCTACGAGCAGTACTTC
CDR3: CASSLSTGTESYEQYF

D: NA
length: 10
size: many
V: TRBV29-1
J: TRBJ2-3
DNA: TGCAGCGGCACCCTGGATACGCAGTATTTT
CDR3: CSGTLDTQYF

D: NA
length: 19
size: many
V: TRBV2
J: TRBJ2-6
DNA: TGTGCCAGCAGTGGTATACGGTCAGCTTCTAAATCTGGGGCCAACGTCCTGACTTTC
CDR3: CASSGIRSASKSGANVLTF

D: NA
length: 18
size: few
V: TRBV19
J: TRBJ2-6
DNA: TGTGCCAGTAGCCACCTGTCCCAGGCTGGCTCTGGGGCCAACGTCCTGACTTTC
CDR3: CASSHLSQAGSGANVLTF

D: TRBD2
length: 15
size: many
V: TRBV5-5
J: TRBJ2-3
DNA: TGTGCCAGCAGCTCGGGAGGTGTAGCGGCAGATACGCAGTATTTT
CDR3: CASSSGGVAADTQYF

D: TRBD1
length: 15
size: NA
V: TRBV6-2/TRBV6-3
J: TRBJ1-2
DNA: TGTGCCAGCAGTTACTTCGGGACAGCTAACTATGGCTACACCTTC
CDR3: CASSYFGTANYGYTF

D: NA
length: 12
size: many
V: TRBV10-3
J: TRBJ2-7
DNA: TGTGCCATCGGCACCGTTCCCTACGAGCAGTACTTC
CDR3: CAIGTVPYEQYF

D: NA
length: 14
size: NA
V: TRBV4-1
J: TRBJ2-1
DNA: TGCGCCAGCAGCCAAGATTTTGGGGTTAGAGAGCAGTTCTTC
CDR3: CASSQDFGVREQFF

D: NA
length: 15
size: NA
V: TRBV25-1
J: TRBJ1-2
DNA: TGTGCCAGCAGTGTAACAGGGAGGGATTTCTATGGCTACACCTTC
CDR3: CASSVTGRDFYGYTF

D: NA
length: 11
size: many
V: TRBV6-2/TRBV6-3
J: TRBJ2-7
DNA: TGTGCCAGCAGTTTCTCCGGCGAGCAGTACTTC
CDR3: CASSFSGEQYF

D: NA
length: 15
size: NA
V: TRBV24-1
J: TRBJ2-2
DNA: TGTGCCACCAGTGACGGCGGTAGAGACACCGGGGAGCTGTTTTTT
CDR3: CATSDGGRDTGELFF

D: NA
length: 16
size: many
V: TRBV2
J: TRBJ2-5
DNA: TGTGCCAGCATGCGTCCGTATGGGGGAGCAAAAGAGACCCAGTACTTC
CDR3: CASMRPYGGAKETQYF

D: NA
length: 14
size: many
V: TRBV5-1
J: TRBJ2-5
DNA: TGCGCCAGCAGCTTGGCCACTAGCCAAGAGACCCAGTACTTC
CDR3: CASSLATSQETQYF

D: NA
length: 13
size: many
V: TRBV6-1
J: TRBJ2-7
DNA: TGTGCCAGCAGTGACGGACTATGGGGAGAGCAGTACTTC
CDR3: CASSDGLWGEQYF

D: NA
length: 13
size: few
V: TRBV7-3
J: TRBJ2-3
DNA: TGTGCCAGCAGCCGGAGCCGGGGAGATACGCAGTATTTT
CDR3: CASSRSRGDTQYF

D: TRBD1
length: 14
size: NA
V: TRBV28
J: TRBJ2-1
DNA: TGTGCCAGCAGTTCCCTGGACAGGGGGAATGAGCAGTTCTTC
CDR3: CASSSLDRGNEQFF

D: NA
length: 19
size: few
V: TRBV6-1
J: TRBJ1-1
DNA: TGTGCCAGCAGTGAACGATTCGGCGGAGGGGTCGACCTGAACACTGAAGCTTTCTTT
CDR3: CASSERFGGGVDLNTEAFF

D: TRBD1
length: 15
size: many
V: TRBV2
J: TRBJ1-1
DNA: TGTGCCAGCAGGGATGCGGACAGGGGGTGGACTGAAGCTTTCTTT
CDR3: CASRDADRGWTEAFF

D: NA
length: 12
size: many
V: TRBV5-1
J: TRBJ2-7
DNA: TGCGCCAGCAGTTTCGGGGGAGCCGAGCAGTACTTC
CDR3: CASSFGGAEQYF

D: NA
length: 14
size: NA
V: TRBV24-1
J: TRBJ2-1
DNA: TGTGCCACCAGTTCCCTGGACAGCCCCAATGAGCAGTTCTTC
CDR3: CATSSLDSPNEQFF

D: NA
length: 12
size: many
V: TRBV28
J: TRBJ2-5
DNA: TGTGCCAGCAGCACCCGGGGTCAGACCCAGTACTTC
CDR3: CASSTRGQTQYF

D: TRBD1
length: 15
size: many
V: TRBV28
J: TRBJ1-1
DNA: TGTGCCAGCAGTTTCGCCCCGGGACAGGGATTAGAAGCTTTCTTT
CDR3: CASSFAPGQGLEAFF

D: TRBD1
length: 14
size: many
V: TRBV28
J: TRBJ2-5
DNA: TGTGCCAGCAGGCCGGGACAGGGGATAGAGACCCAGTACTTC
CDR3: CASRPGQGIETQYF

D: NA
length: 14
size: few
V: TRBV11-2
J: TRBJ2-2
DNA: TGTGCCAGCAGCTTAGAGGGGGTGGTCGGGGAGCTGTTTTTT
CDR3: CASSLEGVVGELFF

D: NA
length: 14
size: many
V: TRBV7-9
J: TRBJ2-5
DNA: TGTGCCAGCAGCTTGCCAGGGGTGCGAGAGACCCAGTACTTC
CDR3: CASSLPGVRETQYF

D: TRBD2
length: 17
size: NA
V: TRBV7-9
J: TRBJ2-1
DNA: TGTGCCAGCAGCTTAGGTGGACTAGCGGGACGACACAATGAGCAGTTCTTC
CDR3: CASSLGGLAGRHNEQFF

D: TRBD1
length: 15
size: many
V: TRBV2
J: TRBJ1-4
DNA: TGTGCCAGCAGTGAAACTCCCCAGGGGGATGAAAAACTGTTTTTT
CDR3: CASSETPQGDEKLFF

D: TRBD2
length: 15
size: many
V: TRBV20-1
J: TRBJ2-3
DNA: TGCAGTGCCTTGGGACTAGCGGGGATCACAGATACGCAGTATTTT
CDR3: CSALGLAGITDTQYF

D: NA
length: 15
size: many
V: TRBV7-2
J: TRBJ2-5
DNA: TGTGCCAGCAGCTTGGGTAATACGTACCAAGAGACCCAGTACTTC
CDR3: CASSLGNTYQETQYF

D: TRBD2
length: 15
size: many
V: TRBV20-1
J: TRBJ2-3
DNA: TGCAGTGCTATACTAGCGGGAGGGCTTGGAGATACGCAGTATTTT
CDR3: CSAILAGGLGDTQYF

D: NA
length: 13
size: NA
V: TRBV28
J: TRBJ1-6
DNA: TGTGCCAGCAGTTTTACGAGGAATTCACCCCTCCACTTT
CDR3: CASSFTRNSPLHF

D: NA
length: 13
size: NA
V: TRBV27
J: TRBJ1-5
DNA: TGTGCCAGCAGTTCCGGGTCGGGTCAGCCCCAGCATTTT
CDR3: CASSSGSGQPQHF

D: TRBD1
length: 14
size: NA
V: TRBV6-1
J: TRBJ2-2
DNA: TGTGCCAGCAGAGAAAGGACAGGGTACGGGGAGCTGTTTTTT
CDR3: CASRERTGYGELFF

D: NA
length: 16
size: many
V: TRBV12-3/TRBV12-4
J: TRBJ1-5
DNA: TGTGCCAGCAGTTCCCCGACTGGCGGTAGCAATCAGCCCCAGCATTTT
CDR3: CASSSPTGGSNQPQHF

D: NA
length: 17
size: many
V: TRBV13
J: TRBJ1-5
DNA: TGTGCCAGCAGCTTAGGTGGCCAGCGGTATAGCAATCAGCCCCAGCATTTT
CDR3: CASSLGGQRYSNQPQHF

D: TRBD1
length: 13
size: few
V: TRBV7-2
J: TRBJ2-1
DNA: TGTGCCAGCAGTTCCTCTCCGGGGACAGGGTTGTTCTTC
CDR3: CASSSSPGTGLFF

D: NA
length: 14
size: many
V: TRBV7-3
J: TRBJ2-3
DNA: TGTGCCAGCAGCCTCTCCCCGAGTGGAGATACGCAGTATTTT
CDR3: CASSLSPSGDTQYF

D: NA
length: 14
size: few
V: TRBV5-5
J: TRBJ1-5
DNA: TGTGCCAGCAGCTTGGCCTGGAGGGATCAGCCCCAGCATTTT
CDR3: CASSLAWRDQPQHF

D: NA
length: 16
size: many
V: TRBV27
J: TRBJ1-2
DNA: TGTGCCAGCAGTTTAAGTACGGCAGCGTCTAACTATGGCTACACCTTC
CDR3: CASSLSTAASNYGYTF

D: NA
length: 15
size: many
V: TRBV28
J: TRBJ1-2
DNA: TGTGCCAGCACTTCGAACCGGAGGCAGAACTATGGCTACACCTTC
CDR3: CASTSNRRQNYGYTF

D: NA
length: 13
size: NA
V: TRBV25-1
J: TRBJ1-2
DNA: TGTGCCAGCAGTGAGCACGGTAACTATGGCTACACCTTC
CDR3: CASSEHGNYGYTF